These 5 T cell receptor beta chains came from one sample sequenced in a study of Ad26.COV2.S vaccination and SARS-CoV-2 variants. TCRdb's copy holds only in-frame clones and misses some; the assay was immunoSEQ multiplex PCR. The data show roughly 450,000 clones, with around 90% seen just once and about 12% held by the top ten. The treatment: 15 to 20 received Ad26.COV2.S at low or high dose, single or two shots; roughly five received placebo; per-sample allocation not given. Each sample was drawn 63 days after the first injection (of vaccine or placebo). The sequences come from peripheral blood, collected in a trial of Ad26.COV2.S vaccine versus placebo. The receptors derive from a person between 18 and 60 years old who received the Ad26.COV2.S COVID-19 vaccine or a placebo.

The rearrangement links TRBV20-1 to TRBJ2-7; tentatively, D is TRBD1 or TRBD2 (5 bases each). The CDR3 runs to 11 residues. The germline CDR1 and CDR2 sequences are DFQATT and SNEGSKA (reference sequence). In DNA form, the CDR3 reads TGCGTCGGGACGGCGCTAGGCGAGCAGTACTTC. Translation gives CVGTALGEQYF.

This clone has a single count. The chain carries TRBV4-1 and TRBJ2-5; D remains ambiguous. V was shortened by 4 bases and J by 1 base, with 7 bases between the two germline ends. This CDR3 has 13 amino acids. Germline CDR1 is MGHRA and CDR2 is YSYEKL. The CDR3 loop is CASSPRLQETQYF. The CDR3 DNA reads TGCGCCAGCAGCCCTAGGCTCCAAGAGACCCAGTACTTC.

V gene TRBV24-1 combines with J gene TRBJ2-7, with no clear D. Germline values: CDR1 KGHDR, CDR2 SFDVKD. This CDR3 contains 11 residues. The V gene lost 9 bases and the J gene lost 2 bases, with 7 bases spanning the gap. The CDR3: CATPCPYEQYF. Here the CDR3 DNA reads TGTGCCACCCCATGTCCCTACGAGCAGTACTTC.

This chain links TRBV5-1 with TRBJ2-7; 9 nucleotides agree with TRBD1. Germline V gene sequence: CDR1 SGHRS, CDR2 YFSETQ. This CDR3 has 12 residues. V lost 5 bases to trimming and J lost 5 bases; unmatched junction nucleotides: 2. CDR3 in DNA: TGCGCCAGCAGTTGGACAGGGGACGAGCAGTACTTC. It codes for CASSWTGDEQYF.

The V call is TRBV18, the J call TRBJ1-2; D ambiguous. The CDR3 extends over 13 amino acids. The V gene lost 4 bases and the J gene lost 0 bases, with 6 bases spanning the gap. Looked up from germline, CDR1 is KGHSH and CDR2 is LQKENI. CDR3 amino acids: CASSRETNYGYTF. The CDR3 DNA reads as TGTGCCAGCTCACGGGAGACTAACTATGGCTACACCTTC. Full variable domain (rest looked up from reference TRBV18 and TRBJ1-2): NAGVMQNPRHLVRRRGQEARLRCSPMKGHSHVYWYRQLPEEGLKFMVYLQKENIIDESGMPKERFSAEFPKEGPSILRIQQVVRGDSAAYFCASSRETNYGYTFGSGTRLTVV.